This note documents a single T cell receptor beta chain sequence. What it recognizes is unknown. Within the sample, other DNA sequences also encode this same CDR3. The ends were cut back, 5 bases at V and 5 bases at J, with 4 bases in the middle. The CDR3 spans 10 residues. Germline V CDR1 and CDR2: DFQATT, SNEGSKA (reference sequence). As for treatment: oral pan-JAK inhibitor, 5-10 mg twice daily. The authors extracted RNA and reverse transcribed it into cDNA as the sequencing template. Sequencing was performed with immunoSEQ multiplex PCR; in TCRdb, only in-frame clones are kept and a portion is missing. The sample shows about 210,000 clones, about 64% of them seen only once. The sample originates from a study of CD8+ T cells in alopecia areata. The study, taken as a whole, reports: An increase in clonality over normal scalp was evident in lesional scalp, especially alopecia totalis/universalis.

The TCR was taken from a human donor with alopecia areata. The sample consisted of CD4+ T cells sorted from blood, taken at week 4, from a patient treated with tofacitinib. V is TRBV20-1 and J is TRBJ2-1; D remains unclear. The CDR3 DNA sequence: TGCAGTGCTGGAAACAATGAGCAGTTCTTC. Translated, it gives CSAGNNEQFF.